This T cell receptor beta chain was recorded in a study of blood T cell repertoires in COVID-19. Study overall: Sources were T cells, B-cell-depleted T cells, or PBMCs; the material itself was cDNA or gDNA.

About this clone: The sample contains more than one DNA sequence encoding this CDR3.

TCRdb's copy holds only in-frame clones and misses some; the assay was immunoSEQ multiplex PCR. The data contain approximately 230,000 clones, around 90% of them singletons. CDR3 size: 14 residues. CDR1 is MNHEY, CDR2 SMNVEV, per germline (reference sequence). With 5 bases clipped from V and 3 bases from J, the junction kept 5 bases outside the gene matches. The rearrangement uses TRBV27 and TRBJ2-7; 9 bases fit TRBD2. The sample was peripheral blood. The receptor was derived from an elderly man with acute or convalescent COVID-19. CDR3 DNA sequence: TGTGCCAGCAGTCGGGGACTAGCCGACTACGAGCAGTACTTC. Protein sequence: CASSRGLADYEQYF.